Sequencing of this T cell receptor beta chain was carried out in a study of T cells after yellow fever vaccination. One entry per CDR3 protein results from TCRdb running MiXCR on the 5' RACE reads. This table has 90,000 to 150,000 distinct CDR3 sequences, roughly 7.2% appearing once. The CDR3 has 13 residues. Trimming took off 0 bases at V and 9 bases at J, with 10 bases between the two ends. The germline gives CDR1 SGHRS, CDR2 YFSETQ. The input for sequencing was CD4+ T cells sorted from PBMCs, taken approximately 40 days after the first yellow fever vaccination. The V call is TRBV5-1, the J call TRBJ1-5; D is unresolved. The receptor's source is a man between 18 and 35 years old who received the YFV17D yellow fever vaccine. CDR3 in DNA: TGCGCCAGCAGCTTGGCGGAGGCAGGGCCCCAGCATTTT. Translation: CASSLAEAGPQHF.